This T cell receptor beta chain was sequenced during a study of CD8+ T cells in alopecia areata. It was cDNA, reverse transcribed from extracted RNA, that served as the sequencing template. Assay: immunoSEQ multiplex PCR; the TCRdb copy retains only in-frame clones and omits some. The sample lists about 210,000 clones; around 57% were seen once. As to treatment: oral pan-JAK inhibitor, 5-10 mg twice daily. The study team obtained lesional scalp punch biopsies and peripheral blood from alopecia areata patients. Germline loops: CDR1 LGHNA, CDR2 YNFKEQ. This CDR3 is 14 amino acids long. The V end lost 0 bases, the J end lost 8 bases, and 13 bases lay between the germline ends.

V is TRBV4-2 and J is TRBJ1-2; D is unresolved. Material: CD4+ T cells sorted from blood, obtained at week 4, from a patient treated with tofacitinib. This TCR was recovered from a human donor with alopecia areata. The CDR3 coding sequence is TGTGCCAGCAGCCAAGAGGCCTCCCTGTGGGGCTACACCTTC. Protein product: CASSQEASLWGYTF.